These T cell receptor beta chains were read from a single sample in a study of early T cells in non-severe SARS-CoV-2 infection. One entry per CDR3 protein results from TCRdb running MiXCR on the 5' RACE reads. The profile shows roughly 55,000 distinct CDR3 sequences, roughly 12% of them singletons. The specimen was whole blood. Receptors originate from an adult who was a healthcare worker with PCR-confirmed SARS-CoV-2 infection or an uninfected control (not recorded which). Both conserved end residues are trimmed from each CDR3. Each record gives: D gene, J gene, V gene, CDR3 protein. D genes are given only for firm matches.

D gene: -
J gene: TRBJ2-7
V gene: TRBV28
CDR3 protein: ASSPLSEQY

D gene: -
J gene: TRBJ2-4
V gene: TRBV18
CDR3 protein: ASSPTTGSLAKNIQY

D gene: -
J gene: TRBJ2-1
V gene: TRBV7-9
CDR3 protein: ASSLQGSGYNEQF

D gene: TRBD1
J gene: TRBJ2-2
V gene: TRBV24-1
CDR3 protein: ATRGQGSGELF

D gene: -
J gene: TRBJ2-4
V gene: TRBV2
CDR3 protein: ASSYDWADIQY

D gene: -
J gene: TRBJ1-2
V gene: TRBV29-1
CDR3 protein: SVGNYGYT

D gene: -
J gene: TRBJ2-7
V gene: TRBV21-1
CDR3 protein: ASTCYRRNSYEQY

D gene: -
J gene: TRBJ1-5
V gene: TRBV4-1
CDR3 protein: ASSQWEANQPQH

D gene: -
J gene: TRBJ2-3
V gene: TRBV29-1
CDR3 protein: SVGGRAVDTQY

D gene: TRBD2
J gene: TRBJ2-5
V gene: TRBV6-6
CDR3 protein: ASSNPGTSEETQY

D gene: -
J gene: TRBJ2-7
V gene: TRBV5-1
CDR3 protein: ASSTREY

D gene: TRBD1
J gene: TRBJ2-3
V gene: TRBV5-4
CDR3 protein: ASSLETGGTDTQY

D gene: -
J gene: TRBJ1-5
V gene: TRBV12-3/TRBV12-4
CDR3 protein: ASSLVPIRNQPQH

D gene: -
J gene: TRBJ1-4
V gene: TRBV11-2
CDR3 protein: ASTQGSVEKLF

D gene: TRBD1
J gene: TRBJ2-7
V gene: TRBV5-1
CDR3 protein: ASSLVGTGYEQY

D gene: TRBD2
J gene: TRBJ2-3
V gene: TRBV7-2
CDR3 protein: ASSSSGARTDTQY

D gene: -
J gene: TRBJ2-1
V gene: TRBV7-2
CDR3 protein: ASSQRPLNEQF

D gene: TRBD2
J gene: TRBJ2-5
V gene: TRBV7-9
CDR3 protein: ASSLVAAGEETQY

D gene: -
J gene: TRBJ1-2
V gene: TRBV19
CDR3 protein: ASSIGGQPTYGYT

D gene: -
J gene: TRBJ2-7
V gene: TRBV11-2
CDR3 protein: ASSRILGLHYEQY

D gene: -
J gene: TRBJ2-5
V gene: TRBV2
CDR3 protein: ASSVGGGETQY

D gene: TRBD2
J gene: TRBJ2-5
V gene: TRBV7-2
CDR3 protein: ASSLALLTSGGAEETQY

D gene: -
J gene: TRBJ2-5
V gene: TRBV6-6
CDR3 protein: ASSIPPGSKETQY

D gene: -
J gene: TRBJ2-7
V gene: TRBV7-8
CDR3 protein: ASSSFQGQSDWGEQY

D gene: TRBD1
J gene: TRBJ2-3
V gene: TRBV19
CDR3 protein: ASSSPSGTATDTQY

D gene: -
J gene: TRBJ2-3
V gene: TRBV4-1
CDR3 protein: ASSPSQSTDTQY

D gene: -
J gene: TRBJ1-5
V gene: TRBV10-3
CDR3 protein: AISVGQPNQPQH

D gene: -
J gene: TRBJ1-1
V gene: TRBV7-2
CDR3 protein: ASSFNSVTEAF

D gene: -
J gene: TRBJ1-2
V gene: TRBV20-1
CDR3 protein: SEDGRGYGYT

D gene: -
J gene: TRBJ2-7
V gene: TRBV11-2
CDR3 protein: ASSLGRSYEQY

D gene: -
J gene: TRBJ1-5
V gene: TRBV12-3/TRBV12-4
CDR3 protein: ASSSSKPNQPQH

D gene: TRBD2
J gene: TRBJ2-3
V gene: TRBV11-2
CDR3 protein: ASSLVSSGYTDTQY

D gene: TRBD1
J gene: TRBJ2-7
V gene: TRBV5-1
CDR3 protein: ASSHKQGLSSYEQY

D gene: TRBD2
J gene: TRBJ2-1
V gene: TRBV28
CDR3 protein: ASSYSGRALNEQF

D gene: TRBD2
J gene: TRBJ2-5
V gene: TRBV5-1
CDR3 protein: ASSASSGSQETQY

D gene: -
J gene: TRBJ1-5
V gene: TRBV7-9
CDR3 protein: ASSLNTPGAAQH

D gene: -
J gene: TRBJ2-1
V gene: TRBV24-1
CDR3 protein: ATSAVGGADNEQF

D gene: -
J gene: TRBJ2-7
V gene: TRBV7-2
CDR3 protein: ASSFGRMYEQY

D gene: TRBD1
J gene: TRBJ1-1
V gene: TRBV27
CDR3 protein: ASSPHTRGVGEAF

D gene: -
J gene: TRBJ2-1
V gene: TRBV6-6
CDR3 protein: ASSLGRDNEQF

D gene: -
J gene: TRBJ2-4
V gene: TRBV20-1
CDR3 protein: SARAVPAKNIQY

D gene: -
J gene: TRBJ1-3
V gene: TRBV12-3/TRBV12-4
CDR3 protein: ASSFRGAQGNTIY

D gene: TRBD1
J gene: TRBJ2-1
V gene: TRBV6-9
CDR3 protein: ASSYQWDRAYNEQF

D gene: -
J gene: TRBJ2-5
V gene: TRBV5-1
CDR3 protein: ASTHPAGETQY

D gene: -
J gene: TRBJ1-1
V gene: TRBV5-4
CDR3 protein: ASSPAGGDRIEAF

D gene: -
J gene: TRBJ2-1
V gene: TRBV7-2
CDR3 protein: ASGREGVGNEQF

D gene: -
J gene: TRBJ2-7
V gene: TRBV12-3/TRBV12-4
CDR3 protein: ASSWNREGEQY

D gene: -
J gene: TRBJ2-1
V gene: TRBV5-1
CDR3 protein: ASSRDSVSFNEQF

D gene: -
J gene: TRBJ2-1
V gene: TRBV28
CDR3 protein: ASTDSSLINEQF

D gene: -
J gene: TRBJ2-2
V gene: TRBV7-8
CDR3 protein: ASSPQGSGTGELF

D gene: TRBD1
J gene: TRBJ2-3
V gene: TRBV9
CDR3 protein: ASSVGGTARNTQY